This T cell receptor (beta chain) was identified in a study of cytomegalovirus exposure and HLA in healthy donors. Study results and limitations: Using a false discovery rate of 0.05, a later analysis showed that 16,951 TCR beta sequences were associated with HLA alleles. Some V segments (TRBV6-2 and TRBV6-3 among them) were excluded as indistinguishable.

This CDR3 contains 13 residues. Germline values: CDR1 SGHRS, CDR2 YFSETQ. V lost 5 bases, J lost 2 bases, and 8 bases lay in between. Both 60 Vbeta primers and 13 Jbeta primers went into the PCR. In the source study's methods: Some 9.9 million of 80 million or so unique TCR beta chains were shared, per a later count. Only in-frame clones appear in the TCRdb table, and some are missing; sequencing was by immunoSEQ multiplex PCR. V and J calls and clone size are those listed in that table; D and trimming were worked out from the DNA. The sample yields roughly 80,000 clones, 70% to 80% seen once. A remark on this clone: The antigen is undetermined.

It was healthy bone marrow donors who served as donors. This receptor was taken from a man aged 40-55 years in good health and CMV-seronegative. Specimen: PBMCs. This chain connects TRBV5-1 to TRBJ1-3; D is unresolved. CDR3 bases: TGCGCCAGCAGGCCCGGGGCTGGAAACACCATATATTTT. This codes for CASRPGAGNTIYF.